This T cell receptor beta chain was captured in a study of cytomegalovirus exposure and HLA in healthy donors (dated by TCRdb to about 2017). About the investigation overall: An earlier analysis of approximately 590 of the donors reported about 290 Gb of sequence data and about 100 million unique TCR beta sequences from some 180 million T cells. Roughly 300 gigabases of sequencing data and around 80 million unique TCR sequences made up an early release that covered approximately 620 HLA-typed donors. Of the roughly 400 genotyped donors, 65% to 90% fell in the genetic ancestry cluster associated with self-reported Caucasian donors. The study aimed to test whether cataloging public T cell receptors could reveal signatures of past pathogen exposure. The study profiled the T cell repertoires of under 700 subjects by immunosequencing and related them to cytomegalovirus serostatus. Besides the first cohort of approximately 710 subjects, a separate validation cohort made up of around 120 different subjects was used. High-throughput TCR immunosequencing, statistical association of individual TCRs with disease status, and machine learning were combined to predict cytomegalovirus infection status. A later analysis re-analyzed previously published TCR beta repertoires from hundreds of donors and added high-resolution HLA genotyping to study TCR occurrence patterns. Rather than drawing on any new phenotypic data, the later analysis identified candidate immune exposures from TCR beta sequences and the way those sequences occurred across donors. In an earlier analysis of a few hundred of the donors, high-throughput TCR beta sequencing was used to judge whether each TCR beta V gene segment behaved as functional or pseudogenic. Donor age, sex, ethnicity and CMV serostatus were compiled together with the repertoire data. Genome-wide SNP genotypes for about three fifths of the roughly 670 donors were used in a later genetic analysis, which treated that subset as a discovery cohort. Every discovery cohort repertoire had been produced on one sequencing platform. Both class I and class II loci were covered by HLA typing, at four-digit resolution. The number of donors typed differed by locus, with roughly 629-640 for A, B, C, DRB1 and DQB1, 522 for DQA1, approximately 580 for DPA1, and roughly 450 for DPB1. About five DR-DQ haplotypes were handled as single units for association and clustering because linkage in the cohort was strong. On average, roughly 250,000 unique TCR beta nucleotide sequences were sequenced per donor among roughly 430 genotyped donors of the cohort, with around 19% of those sequences being non-productive. Findings and caveats that apply to the study as a whole: While some public TCRs were present in many individuals, most TCR sequences turned up only very rarely across donors. For the cohort, immune exposure information was limited to CMV serostatus. The cohort was sequenced for TCR beta chains only, and without alpha or paired-chain data the features that could be detected were limited. According to a later genetic analysis, donors in an Asian-associated ancestry cluster had fewer N-insertions in productive TCRs than the approximately 710-donor mean. A later analysis found that TCR association rates varied across HLA loci, with DRB1 alleles showing the most associated TCRs and HLA-C alleles the fewest. Correlated functional status among segregating V segments might be attributable to linkage disequilibrium, but an unknown experimental factor could not be ruled out. V-gene and J-gene trimming of TCR beta chains was associated with a missense DCLRE1C variant in a later genetic analysis, and the association was replicated in an independent cohort. In a later analysis, 16,951 TCR beta sequences were associated with specific HLA alleles at a false discovery rate of 0.05. Some IMGT-functional V segments, including TRBV6-2 and TRBV6-3, could not be distinguished by the 87-base-pair reads and were therefore excluded. An earlier analysis of approximately 530 of the donors showed that most TCR beta V segments appeared in productive rearrangements either about 87% or about 30% of the time, which broadly matched IMGT annotations. In a later analysis, several top co-occurrence clusters were reported to appear linked to parvovirus B19, influenza, CMV and Epstein-Barr virus. Sequencing depth was assumed to be roughly uniform across donors in the presence/absence analyses, though that assumption may not hold. It was suggested by the authors that the approach could potentially be generalized to other disease states and immunological phenotypes. Strong co-occurrence of HLA alleles, especially DR and DQ, made assigning TCR associations to individual alleles difficult. In both the original and validation cohorts, the classifier was reported to diagnose cytomegalovirus status with high specificity and sensitivity. A cluster of highly shared sequence variants was judged likely to represent a technical artifact of the sequencing pipeline. Because HLA typing was missing for some donors at each locus, association tests included only the typed subset. A further reported finding was that TCR beta sequences accurately predicted the HLA-A and HLA-B alleles for most subjects in the first cohort. In vitro tests confirmed that a few of the cytomegalovirus-associated TCR beta chains recognize cytomegalovirus antigens. In the study, about 150 TCR beta chains were listed as associated with cytomegalovirus. According to a later analysis, most CMV-associated TCR beta chains appeared to be HLA-restricted, and the HLA associations seemed to be driven largely by CMV exposure. Because counts were too low, seventeen rarely observed V segments, including chromosome 9 orphons, were left out of the earlier analysis of a few hundred of the donors. A later analysis found that HLA-associated TCR beta chains were more clonally expanded and had lower generation probabilities than equally common non-associated chains.

In total, around 600 healthy bone marrow donors made up the cohort. At the time of sampling, every cohort member was nominally healthy, though immune exposures that went unrecorded were likely present. The donor tested CMV seronegative and was one of the 352 seronegative cohort members. Every donor gave a peripheral blood sample, and the peripheral blood mononuclear cells from that sample were used for TCR beta sequencing. Genomic DNA extraction from the blood cell samples was performed with the Qiagen DNeasy Blood Extraction Kit. The CDR3 spans 14 residues, from the cysteine through the phenylalanine. The CDR3 DNA has 42 bases and is translated from base 1. V loses 4 bases of germline sequence and J loses 4 bases, and the interval between the two ends is 10 bases. Reading the germline V gene (reference sequence) gives CDR1 MNHEY and CDR2 SMNVEV. The receptor library was made with the immunoSEQ multiplex PCR assay. A mixture of 60 forward primers for TCR Vbeta segments and 13 reverse primers for TCR Jbeta segments was used in the multiplex PCR. A multiplex PCR assay on genomic DNA amplified the CDR3 region of rearranged TCR beta genes. Amplified TCR beta libraries were sequenced as 87-base-pair reads on the Illumina HiSeq System. Per the authors' processing: A later analysis tallied about 77 million unique TCR beta chains across the roughly 610 repertoires, and some 10 million of those chains were shared by two or more donors. Raw reads were error-corrected and collapsed into unique sequences by a nearest-neighbor algorithm in which closely related sequences were merged to remove PCR and sequencing errors. Alignment of CDR3 sequences to IMGT reference sequences was used to assign V, D and J gene segments. For a sequence to be retained, a match of at least six nucleotides to both a V gene segment and a J gene segment was required. Rearrangements were called productive when the CDR3 lacked stop codons and stayed in frame with V and J; all others were non-productive. Following IMGT convention, CDR3 was defined as the stretch from the second conserved V-encoded cysteine to the conserved J-encoded phenylalanine. Sequences without an unambiguous match to a single V gene segment were excluded from the earlier analysis of almost 600 of the donors. An earlier analysis of about 590 of the donors classified V segments as functional when productive rearrangements were above 56.7% and as segregating when the standard deviation between donors was above 5%. A statistical classification framework was built for diagnosing cytomegalovirus status from the catalog of TCR beta chain sequences. In a later analysis, TCR nucleotide sequences were compared against IMGT/GENE-DB human TR gene sequences so that V and J genes could be assigned. The TCRdist pipeline was used in a later analysis to assign CDR3 sequences and most-parsimonious VDJ recombination scenarios. In a later analysis, every TCR beta chain was defined by the combination of its CDR3 amino acid sequence and its V-gene family, and reads without a unique V-gene family were dropped. In a later analysis, 450 to 600 highly shared, low-generation-probability nucleotide sequences were removed to address suspected cross-contamination and a sequencing artifact. A later analysis calculated a clonal expansion index for each public chain from normalized within-repertoire ranks of inferred template counts. In a later analysis, generation probabilities were computed using a VDJ recombination model fitted to out-of-frame rearrangements, and the results were checked against IGoR. In a later analysis, TCR-TCR, TCR-HLA and TCR-CMV co-occurrence was scored with hypergeometric tests, and a repertoire-size bias correction was applied to TCR pairs. False discovery rates were estimated in a later analysis by permuting HLA or CMV assignments 20 times. A later analysis grouped co-occurring TCRs with DBSCAN, adding TCRdist sequence similarity when clustering within HLA-allele-positive subsets. Repertoires with fewer than 30,000 or more than 120,000 public chains were left out of co-occurrence clustering, as were about five repertoires with anomalous nucleotide sharing. Entries here come from immuneACCESS through TCRdb and include only in-frame sequences with V and J called. Some clones fail to appear in such tables; in the studies checked, an unresolved V gene covers under half of the shortfall, and the cause of the remainder is unknown. V and J calls and clone size come straight from that table; D and trimming were deduced from the DNA. This sample has 100,000 to 120,000 clones in its table, and 78% of those were observed once. The ten largest clones take up roughly 1.3% of the sample.

With regard to this clone: This clone's antigen is unknown. Base qualities are not at hand, and no much larger clone is one base apart.

Rearrangement joined TRBV27 to TRBJ1-4, with TRBD1 as a weak D call on 5 bases. The TCR comes from a man aged 30-40 years in good health and CMV-seronegative. Sequenced material: PBMCs. The DNA reads as follows: TGTGCCAGCAGTTCGTCCGGGGGTAATGAAAAACTGTTTTTT. It translates as CASSSSGGNEKLFF.